A few counts support the clone carrying this TCR beta chain. These data come from a study of OX40 agonist ivuxolimab in advanced cancers. Turning to the study itself: It was ivuxolimab, an agonistic anti-OX40 (CD134) antibody, that patients were treated with.

TCRdb's table, derived via immunoSEQ multiplex PCR, lists solely in-frame clones and lacks some. The data hold 35,000 to 40,000 clones, with approximately 80% observed a single time. Sequences were derived from CD4+ or CD8+ T cells sorted from blood, sampled in a trial of the OX40 agonist ivuxolimab. The TCR originated in an adult with an advanced solid tumor such as melanoma, head and neck, liver or kidney cancer.

The CDR3 loop reads CASSLTSGSGYNEQFF. The CDR3 bases are TGTGCCAGCAGCTTAACTAGCGGGAGCGGGTACAATGAGCAGTTCTTC. The rearrangement links TRBV7-6 to TRBJ2-1; 11 bases line up with TRBD2. Trimming cost V 2 bases and J 4 bases; bases outside gene matches: 4. Germline assignment: CDR1 SGHVS and CDR2 FNYEAQ. CDR3 length equals 16 residues.